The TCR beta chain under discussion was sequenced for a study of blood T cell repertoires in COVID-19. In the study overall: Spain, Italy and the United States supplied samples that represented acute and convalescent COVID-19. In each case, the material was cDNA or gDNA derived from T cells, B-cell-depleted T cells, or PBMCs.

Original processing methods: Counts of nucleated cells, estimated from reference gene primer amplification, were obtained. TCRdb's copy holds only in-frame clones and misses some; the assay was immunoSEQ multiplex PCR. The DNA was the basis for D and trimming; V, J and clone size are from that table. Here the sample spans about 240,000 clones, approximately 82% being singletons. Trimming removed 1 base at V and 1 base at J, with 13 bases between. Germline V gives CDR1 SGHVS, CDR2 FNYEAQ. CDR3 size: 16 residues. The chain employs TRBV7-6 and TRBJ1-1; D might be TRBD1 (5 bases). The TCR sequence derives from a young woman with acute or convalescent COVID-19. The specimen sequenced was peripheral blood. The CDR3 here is CASSLVYRGSNTEAFF. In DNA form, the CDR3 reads TGTGCCAGCAGCTTAGTTTATCGGGGGTCGAACACTGAAGCTTTCTTT.